The 29 T cell receptor beta chains listed next were all sequenced from one sample in a study of blood T cell repertoires in COVID-19. Profiled with immunoSEQ multiplex PCR; TCRdb holds only in-frame clones, not every one. The repertoire consists of approximately 180,000 clones, with roughly nine tenths occurring once and the leading ten covering around 2.3%. The sequenced sample was PBMCs or T cells enriched from blood (not recorded which). The receptors stem from a woman aged 40-49 years with acute COVID-19.

The chain has TRBV11-2 and TRBJ2-7, with 10 bases matching TRBD1. V lost 5 bases to trimming and J lost 7 bases; unmatched junction nucleotides: 14. Germline V gene data show CDR1 as SGHAT and CDR2 as FQNNGV. The CDR3 sequence is 16 residues long. CDR3 sequence: CASSPRVRQGAWEQYF. As DNA, the CDR3 is TGTGCCAGCAGCCCAAGGGTCCGACAGGGGGCTTGGGAGCAGTACTTC.

The chain couples TRBV5-4 to TRBJ2-6; D is perhaps TRBD1 (5 bases). Trimming left V 7 bases short and J 0 bases short, with 11 bases between. The CDR3 is 15 amino acids. Germline CDR1 SGHNT, CDR2 YYREEE (reference sequence). DNA for the CDR3: TGTGCCAGCTCGCAGGGCCGCTCTGGGGCCAACGTCCTGACTTTC. Translating gives CASSQGRSGANVLTF.

The chain employs TRBV3-1 (or the pseudogene TRBV3-2) and TRBJ2-7; 10 positions agree with TRBD2. Germline-derived CDR1 and CDR2 are LGHDT and YNNKEL (reference sequence). The CDR3 spans 16 residues. With V trimmed by 5 bases and J by 2 bases, 9 bases remained unmatched. CDR3: CASSTLTSGKTYEQYF. The CDR3 region has the DNA TGTGCCAGCAGCACACTCACTAGCGGGAAAACCTACGAGCAGTACTTC.

The chain joins TRBV13 to TRBJ1-4; D remains ambiguous. CDR1 is PRHDT, CDR2 FYEKMQ, per germline (reference sequence). The CDR3 extends over 13 amino acids. V was trimmed by 5 bases and J by 8 bases, leaving 12 bases between them. The CDR3 loop is CASSQYEAEKLFF. In nucleotides, the CDR3 is TGTGCCAGCAGCCAATATGAAGCCGAAAAACTGTTTTTT.

The rearrangement joins TRBV29-1 to TRBJ2-3; 13 bases match TRBD2. Germline V gene data show CDR1 as SQVTM and CDR2 as ANQGSEA. After removal of 2 bases from V and 6 bases from J, the junction contained 2 bases not matched to a gene. CDR3 length: 14 residues. DNA of the CDR3: TGCAGCGTTGAAACTAGCGGGGGGGTTGATACGCAGTATTTT. This encodes CSVETSGGVDTQYF.

The V and J genes are TRBV7-3 and TRBJ2-1; D is uncertain. Trimming stripped 1 base from V and 2 bases from J, with 3 bases between. This CDR3 is 13 amino acids long. Germline V gives CDR1 SGHTA, CDR2 FQGTGA. The chain's CDR3 is CASSLSAYNEQFF. CDR3 DNA sequence: TGTGCCAGCAGCTTAAGCGCCTACAATGAGCAGTTCTTC.

The genes are TRBV4-1 and TRBJ2-1; 9 positions match TRBD2. Germline V CDR1 and CDR2: MGHRA, YSYEKL. V shed 0 bases and J 3 bases; nucleotides not matched to a gene: 9. CDR3 length: 18 amino acids. CDR3 coding DNA: TGCGCCAGCAGCCAAGACCTCCAAGCGGGGGGAAACTACAATGAGCAGTTCTTC. Translation: CASSQDLQAGGNYNEQFF.

The chain is built from TRBV30 and TRBJ2-2; 7 nucleotides match TRBD2. The CDR3 runs 12 residues. J lost 6 bases, V lost 2 bases, and 0 bases had no gene match. CDR1 is GTSNPN, CDR2 SVGIG, per germline (reference sequence). The CDR3: CAWSRGAGELFF. CDR3 nucleotides: TGTGCCTGGAGTCGGGGGGCCGGGGAGCTGTTTTTT. Supplemented by reference TRBV30 and TRBJ2-2, the full variable domain reads SQTIHQWPATLVQPVGSPLSLECTVEGTSNPNLYWYRQAAGRGLQLLFYSVGIGQISSEVPQNLSASRPQDRQFILSSKKLLLSDSGFYLCAWSRGAGELFFGEGSRLTVL.

This clone has only a few counts. This rearrangement joins TRBV12-5 to TRBJ2-1, with 13 bases aligning to TRBD2. From germline, CDR1 is LGHNT and CDR2 FRNRAP. The CDR3 is 15 residues long. Trimming cost V 6 bases and J 4 bases; bases outside gene matches: 3. The CDR3 loop reads CASGWGLAGYNEQFF. The CDR3 DNA sequence: TGTGCTAGTGGCTGGGGACTAGCGGGGTACAATGAGCAGTTCTTC.

The J gene is TRBJ2-1, the V gene TRBV19; weak D call: TRBD1 (6 bases). The length of the CDR3 is 13 residues. The germline gives CDR1 LNHDA, CDR2 SQIVND (reference sequence). V was shortened by 4 bases and J by 9 bases, with 13 bases between the two germline ends. DNA for the CDR3: TGTGCCAGTAGTAAACAGGGAGTAGGTGAGCAGTTCTTC. This encodes CASSKQGVGEQFF.

The CDR3 loop is CASSLGRANTGELFF. The DNA for the CDR3 is TGTGCCAGCAGCTTAGGGCGGGCCAACACCGGGGAGCTGTTTTTT. This chain uses TRBV7-2 with TRBJ2-2; possibly TRBD2 for D (5 bases). The CDR3 is made up of 15 amino acids. With 1 base removed from V and 2 bases from J, the gap between germline ends came to 8 bases. Germline assignment: CDR1 SGHTA and CDR2 FQGNSA.

The genes are TRBV6-5 and TRBJ1-5; 7 bases match TRBD1. The CDR3 contains 14 residues. Looked up from germline, CDR1 is MNHEY and CDR2 is SVGAGI. The junction had 7 bases not matched to a gene; V was cut back by 5 bases and J by 6 bases. Here the CDR3 reads CASSQTGVGQPQHF. Here the CDR3 DNA reads TGTGCCAGCAGTCAAACAGGGGTAGGTCAGCCCCAGCATTTT.

V is TRBV6-5 and J is TRBJ1-2, with D perhaps TRBD1 (5 bases). CDR1 and CDR2 (germline): MNHEY, SVGAGI. The V gene lost 0 bases and the J gene lost 2 bases, with 10 bases spanning the gap. This CDR3 is 15 amino acids long. The CDR3 nucleotides read TGTGCCAGCAGTTACTCGCGGGACGGAAACTATGGCTACACCTTC. It specifies CASSYSRDGNYGYTF.

The CDR3 nucleotides are TGTGCCAGCACGGAGACTAGGAGTACGCAGTATTTT. This gives the protein CASTETRSTQYF. The gene calls are TRBV2 and TRBJ2-3, with D maybe TRBD2 (6 bases). V lost 7 bases, J lost 8 bases, and 13 bases lay in between. CDR1 is SNHLY and CDR2 is FYNNEI in the germline V gene. The CDR3 spans 12 residues.

The rearrangement links TRBV7-9 to TRBJ2-3; 13 nucleotides agree with TRBD2. With 1 base clipped from V and 2 bases from J, the junction kept 3 bases outside the gene matches. Germline V gives CDR1 SEHNR, CDR2 FQNEAQ (reference sequence). This CDR3 has 17 residues. CDR3 amino acids: CASSLVGLAGITDTQYF. CDR3 sequence (DNA): TGTGCCAGCAGCTTAGTGGGACTAGCGGGGATCACAGATACGCAGTATTTT.

The J gene is TRBJ2-2, the V gene TRBV16; a weak D match, TRBD1 (6 bases). CDR1 KGHSY and CDR2 FQNENV come from the germline V gene. Trimming removed 4 bases at V and 1 base at J, with 22 bases between. CDR3 length equals 19 residues. The CDR3 spells CASSRDYFTGIGNTGELFF. As DNA, the CDR3 is TGTGCCAGCAGCCGAGACTACTTTACAGGGATTGGGAACACCGGGGAGCTGTTTTTT.

The chain couples TRBV7-8 to TRBJ1-4; 11 bases line up with TRBD1. The V segment lost 5 bases and the J segment 7 bases; nucleotides outside the gene matches: 3. CDR3 length: 14 residues. Germline V gives CDR1 SGHVS, CDR2 FQNEAQ. CDR3 sequence reads: CASSPGTGGEKLFF. As DNA, the CDR3 is TGTGCCAGCAGCCCAGGGACAGGGGGTGAAAAACTGTTTTTT. The full variable domain, rest sourced from reference TRBV7-8 and TRBJ1-4, is GAGVSQSPRYKVAKRGQDVALRCDPISGHVSLFWYQQALGQGPEFLTYFQNEAQLDKSGLPSDRFFAERPEGSVSTLKIQRTQQEDSAVYLCASSPGTGGEKLFFGSGTQLSVL.

This rearrangement joins TRBV7-2 to TRBJ2-5; 16 bases align to TRBD2. V trimming: 8 bases; J trimming: 1 base; junction bases outside the gene matches: 7. Germline V gene lookup returns CDR1 SGHTA and CDR2 FQGNSA. The CDR3 sequence is 17 residues long. The CDR3 here is CASHPGLAGGAQETQYF. The CDR3 nucleotides read TGTGCCAGCCACCCGGGACTAGCGGGAGGGGCCCAAGAGACCCAGTACTTC.

CDR3 nucleotides: TGTGCCAGTATCCGAGAAAACCCCTCTGAAGCTTTCTTT. Protein sequence: CASIRENPSEAFF. The gene calls are TRBV19 and TRBJ1-1; D not resolved. CDR3 length: 13 residues. The V gene lost 7 bases and the J gene lost 6 bases, with 15 bases spanning the gap. Germline assignment: CDR1 LNHDA and CDR2 SQIVND (reference sequence).

The chain uses TRBV23-1 and TRBJ2-1; D gene ambiguous. TRBV23-1 is marked as an open reading frame, function uncertain. CDR3 length equals 16 residues. V gave up 0 bases and J gave up 7 bases, with 16 bases separating them. CDR3 protein: CASSQSSEPLGNEQFF. CDR3 nucleotides: TGCGCCAGCAGTCAATCCTCGGAGCCTCTCGGGAATGAGCAGTTCTTC.

V gene TRBV5-1 combines with J gene TRBJ1-3; D might be TRBD1 (5 bases). In germline, CDR1 is SGHRS, CDR2 YFSETQ. Trimming removed 0 bases from V and 1 base from J, with 8 bases in between. The length of the CDR3 is 15 residues. CDR3: CASSLGGTSGNTIYF. The CDR3 nucleotides read TGCGCCAGCAGCTTGGGGGGGACTTCTGGAAACACCATATATTTT.

The rearrangement uses TRBV5-1 and TRBJ2-7; 10 nucleotides line up with TRBD2. This CDR3 region has 14 residues. CDR1 is SGHRS, CDR2 YFSETQ, per germline. Germline trimming cut 2 bases from V and 6 bases from J; bases unmatched to any gene: 5. The CDR3 sequence is CASSLTSGIAEQYF. The CDR3 DNA follows: TGCGCCAGCAGCTTAACTAGCGGGATCGCCGAGCAGTACTTC.

This clone was seen a single time. CDR3 nucleotides: TGTGCCAGCAGCCAAGATCTTGGTCAGGTGACTGAAGCTTTCTTT. This encodes CASSQDLGQVTEAFF. V is TRBV4-2 and J is TRBJ1-1, with no clear D. This CDR3 spans 15 amino acids. Germline lookup yields CDR1 LGHNA and CDR2 YNFKEQ. V was shortened by 0 bases and J by 5 bases, with 13 bases between the two germline ends.

This chain links TRBV7-3 with TRBJ2-2, with 10 nucleotides matching TRBD1. The CDR3 extends over 14 amino acids. Germline trimming cut 5 bases from V and 6 bases from J; bases unmatched to any gene: 3. Germline lookup yields CDR1 SGHTA and CDR2 FQGTGA. The CDR3 loop reads CASSTGQGSGELFF. In DNA, the CDR3 is TGTGCCAGCAGCACGGGACAGGGGTCCGGGGAGCTGTTTTTT.

This chain links TRBV24-1 with TRBJ2-3; TRBD2 matches at 14 bases. The CDR3 sequence is 15 residues long. Per the germline V gene, CDR1 is KGHDR and CDR2 is SFDVKD. The trim removed 4 bases at V and 8 bases at J, leaving 4 bases unmatched. The chain's CDR3 is CATSERLAGGTTQYF. The CDR3 coding sequence is TGTGCCACCAGTGAACGACTAGCGGGGGGGACTACGCAGTATTTT.

The genes are TRBV19 and TRBJ1-1; 9 bases are a match to TRBD1. The CDR3 length is 16 residues. Trimming at V came to 5 bases and at J to 2 bases, leaving 9 bases not matched to a gene. Germline loops: CDR1 LNHDA, CDR2 SQIVND (reference sequence). The CDR3 protein is CASSPDRGGGNTEAFF. The CDR3 DNA reads as TGTGCCAGTAGTCCGGACAGGGGAGGCGGAAACACTGAAGCTTTCTTT. The entire variable domain, with the rest obtained from reference TRBV19 and TRBJ1-1, is as follows: DGGITQSPKYLFRKEGQNVTLSCEQNLNHDAMYWYRQDPGQGLRLIYYSQIVNDFQKGDIAEGYSVSREKKESFPLTVTSAQKNPTAFYLCASSPDRGGGNTEAFFGQGTRLTVV.

V and J are TRBV9 and TRBJ2-3; the match to TRBD2 covers 7 bases. The CDR3 runs to 15 residues. The trim removed 0 bases at V and 4 bases at J, leaving 5 bases unmatched. CDR1 is SGDLS and CDR2 is YYNGEE in the germline V gene. CDR3 amino acids: CASSVDGGSSDTQYF. DNA for the CDR3: TGTGCCAGCAGCGTAGACGGGGGGTCGTCAGATACGCAGTATTTT.

This chain uses TRBV3-1 (or the pseudogene TRBV3-2) with TRBJ2-1, with 9 bases identical to TRBD2. Looked up from germline, CDR1 is LGHDT and CDR2 is YNNKEL (reference sequence). V was pared by 3 bases and J by 0 bases, with 3 bases of the junction left unmatched. This CDR3 contains 16 residues. This CDR3 is CASSHSSGGSYNEQFF. CDR3 in DNA: TGTGCCAGCAGCCATAGTAGCGGGGGCTCCTACAATGAGCAGTTCTTC.

This sequence joins TRBV7-9 and TRBJ1-2, with D tentatively TRBD1 (6 bases). This CDR3 is built from 13 residues. The V end lost 1 base, the J end lost 6 bases, and 9 bases lay between the germline ends. The germline V gene encodes CDR1 SEHNR and CDR2 FQNEAQ (reference sequence). Here the CDR3 reads CASSLVQGNGYTF. The CDR3 coding sequence is TGTGCCAGCAGCTTAGTTCAGGGGAATGGCTACACCTTC.